Listed here are 16 T cell receptor beta chains from one sample, sequenced in a study of cytomegalovirus exposure and HLA in healthy donors (dated by TCRdb to about 2017). The library was generated by the immunoSEQ multiplex PCR assay. A mixture of 60 forward primers for TCR Vbeta segments and 13 reverse primers for TCR Jbeta segments was used in the multiplex PCR. TCRdb provides this immuneACCESS table in a form limited to in-frame rearrangements. Some clones are lacking; in checked studies, under half of them reflect an unresolved V gene, and why the rest are absent is not known. For this sample the table gives 150,000 to 200,000 clones, of which around 77% were detected only once. The ten most abundant clones make up 1.5% to 2% of the sample. The specimen sequenced was PBMCs. All receptors come from a man younger than 40 in good health and CMV-seronegative.

The V and J genes are TRBV5-1 and TRBJ1-3; a possible D gene is TRBD1 (6 bases). The CDR3 spans 14 residues. With 1 base removed from V and 8 bases from J, the gap between germline ends came to 13 bases. Germline assignment: CDR1 SGHRS and CDR2 YFSETQ. The CDR3 nucleotides read TGCGCCAGCAGCTTGTCCCAGGGGCTTGACACCATATATTTT. It is translated as CASSLSQGLDTIYF.

This rearrangement joins TRBV20-1 to TRBJ1-3; D not resolved. The CDR3 spans 10 residues. Germline-derived CDR1 and CDR2 are DFQATT and SNEGSKA (reference sequence). The V end lost 6 bases, the J end lost 4 bases, and 4 bases lay between the germline ends. CDR3 nucleotide sequence: TGCAGTGCCCAGGGAAACACCATATATTTT. Translation: CSAQGNTIYF.

The rearrangement uses TRBV4-2 and TRBJ2-1; 7 nucleotides align to TRBD2. Germline CDR1 is LGHNA and CDR2 is YNFKEQ. This CDR3 contains 16 residues. The junction had 5 bases not matched to a gene; V was cut back by 2 bases and J by 1 base. CDR3 amino acids: CASSQRLALSYNEQFF. The CDR3 coding sequence is TGTGCCAGCAGCCAAAGACTAGCCCTATCCTACAATGAGCAGTTCTTC.

The J gene is TRBJ1-1, the V gene TRBV28; 7 bases are shared with TRBD1. The CDR3 totals 15 residues. Germline V gene data show CDR1 as MDHEN and CDR2 as SYDVKM. The J segment lost 5 bases and the V segment lost 6 bases, leaving 12 bases of the junction unmatched. The CDR3 region has the DNA TGTGCCAGCAGCCCTCAGACAGGGAAGAGAACTGAAGCTTTCTTT. As protein: CASSPQTGKRTEAFF.

Only one count was recorded for this clone. The chain recombines TRBV11-3 with TRBJ2-7; possible D gene TRBD2, 6 bases. Trimming removed 4 bases at V and 2 bases at J, with 18 bases between. This CDR3 has 16 residues. CDR1 is SGHNT, CDR2 YENEEA, per germline. The CDR3 here is CASSSASETGAYEQYF. The CDR3 region has the DNA TGTGCCAGCAGCTCAGCTAGCGAGACCGGCGCCTACGAGCAGTACTTC.

J is TRBJ1-2 and V is TRBV5-4; D not resolved. The CDR3 has 13 amino acids. V dropped 2 bases and J dropped 7 bases, with 12 bases sitting between them. Germline values: CDR1 SGHNT, CDR2 YYREEE (reference sequence). The CDR3 DNA sequence: TGTGCCAGCAGCTTCTCTCTCGGAGCTGGCTACACCTTC. Translated: CASSFSLGAGYTF.

This clone was observed a single time. V and J are TRBV9 and TRBJ2-1, with D perhaps matching TRBD1 (6 bases). The CDR3 extends over 13 amino acids. The germline V and J ends were trimmed by 2 bases and 7 bases, with 10 bases remaining between them. From germline, CDR1 is SGDLS and CDR2 YYNGEE. The DNA for the CDR3 is TGTGCCAGCAGCGTTCTAGGGGGAAATGAGCAGTTCTTC. Encoded protein: CASSVLGGNEQFF.

The rearrangement joins TRBV9 to TRBJ1-1; a weak D match, TRBD1 (6 bases). Germline V gene data show CDR1 as SGDLS and CDR2 as YYNGEE. Trimming left V 5 bases short and J 3 bases short, with 11 bases between. This CDR3 region has 13 residues. CDR3 nucleotides: TGTGCCAGCAGAGGCAGGGGAGACACTGAAGCTTTCTTT. This codes for CASRGRGDTEAFF.

This clone was seen only once. The rearrangement joins TRBV6-5 to TRBJ2-5; D gene unclear. Trimming cost V 1 base and J 7 bases, with 13 bases left between them. Per germline, CDR1 MNHEY and CDR2 SVGAGI. The CDR3 loop spans 14 amino acids. CDR3 DNA sequence: TGTGCCAGCAGTTACTTCGCGGAGATTGGGACCCAGTACTTC. It yields the protein CASSYFAEIGTQYF.

This chain connects TRBV10-3 to TRBJ1-3; the D gene is possibly TRBD1 (5 bases). Trimming shortened V by 2 bases and J by 0 bases, and 11 bases separated the two germline ends. This CDR3 spans 16 amino acids. Germline V gene sequence: CDR1 ENHRY, CDR2 SYGVKD. CDR3 protein: CAISERTSISGNTIYF. DNA of the CDR3: TGTGCCATCAGTGAGAGGACATCGATCTCTGGAAACACCATATATTTT.

CDR3 nucleotides: TGTGCCAGCAGCTCCCGCCCGGCAGGGGACGGAATGAACACTGAAGCTTTCTTT. Its protein is CASSSRPAGDGMNTEAFF. The chain joins TRBV7-6 to TRBJ1-1; the D gene is possibly TRBD1 (6 bases). Germline CDR1 is SGHVS and CDR2 is FNYEAQ. V was trimmed by 4 bases and J by 0 bases, leaving 21 bases between them. This CDR3 contains 18 residues.

This chain links TRBV11-2 with TRBJ2-7, with no clear D. The CDR3 runs 14 residues. The V and J ends lost 5 bases and 0 bases respectively, with 11 bases between them. Per the germline V gene, CDR1 is SGHAT and CDR2 is FQNNGV. This CDR3 reads CASSVVQSSYEQYF. Here the CDR3 DNA reads TGTGCCAGCAGCGTTGTTCAATCCTCCTACGAGCAGTACTTC.

The V and J genes are TRBV4-1 and TRBJ2-5; maybe TRBD1 (7 bases). Trimming removed 2 bases from V and 2 bases from J, with 15 bases in between. The germline V gene has CDR1 MGHRA and CDR2 YSYEKL. The CDR3 is 16 amino acids. This chain's CDR3 is CASSQFPTGRQETQYF. The CDR3 DNA reads as TGCGCCAGCAGCCAATTTCCGACAGGGAGGCAAGAGACCCAGTACTTC.

This clone was seen once. V and J are TRBV7-9 and TRBJ2-7; 7 nucleotides align to TRBD1. Looked up from germline, CDR1 is SEHNR and CDR2 is FQNEAQ (reference sequence). The CDR3 consists of 14 residues. V lost 4 bases, J lost 3 bases, and 6 bases stayed unmatched. The chain's CDR3 is CASSSGTVIYEQYF. The DNA for the CDR3 is TGTGCCAGCAGCTCCGGGACAGTGATCTACGAGCAGTACTTC.

This clone was seen once. The rearrangement joins TRBV2 to TRBJ1-1; D remains unclear. This CDR3 region has 16 residues. Trimming took 4 bases from V and 5 from J, leaving 20 bases between them. The V gene's germline CDR1 is SNHLY and CDR2 FYNNEI. The CDR3 loop is CASSVHQVSGGTEAFF. CDR3 sequence (DNA): TGTGCCAGCAGTGTTCATCAGGTTTCGGGCGGGACTGAAGCTTTCTTT.

The chain joins TRBV6-5 to TRBJ2-7; D unclear. Germline V gives CDR1 MNHEY, CDR2 SVGAGI. The CDR3 is 13 residues long. V was pared by 2 bases and J by 9 bases, with 14 bases between. CDR3 sequence reads: CASSYEAVGAQYF. The CDR3 coding sequence is TGTGCCAGCAGTTACGAGGCAGTAGGAGCGCAGTACTTC.